The clone carrying this TCR beta chain was counted a few times. The antigen remains unidentified. Profiling that covered TCR beta VDJ and CDR3 relied on genomic DNA as its template. TCRdb recomputed calls from the reads with MiXCR, one row per CDR3 protein. This table holds under 350,000 distinct CDR3 sequences, around 60% found once. This entry belongs to a study of CD8+CD57+ T cells in acquired aplastic anemia. Study background: Sorted CD4+ and CD8+ cells gave an average of about 3 ug of DNA.

Study-level points and caveats: The study found no significant CD8+ Simpson's diversity difference between patients and controls.

The TCR sequence derives from a human donor with severe aplastic anemia or a healthy control (not recorded which). Sequences were obtained from sorted CD4+, CD8+, or CD8+CD57+ T cells (not recorded which) from PBMCs.

The CDR3 region is CASSLAGVGEQFF. For the CDR3, the DNA is TGTGCCAGTAGTCTAGCGGGAGTAGGTGAGCAGTTCTTC. The chain is built from TRBV19 and TRBJ2-1; 10 bases are shared with TRBD2. The CDR3 has 13 residues. V lost 5 bases, J lost 9 bases, and 4 bases stayed unmatched. Germline CDR1 LNHDA, CDR2 SQIVND (reference sequence).